Listed below are T cell receptor beta chains from one sample, sequenced in a study of cytomegalovirus exposure and HLA in healthy donors. Sequenced by immunoSEQ multiplex PCR; TCRdb stores in-frame clones only, minus some. The sample table includes roughly 78,000 clones. The sequenced sample was PBMCs. Every receptor here comes from a boy between 10 and 17 years old in good health and CMV-seronegative. Both conserved end residues are part of each CDR3. D genes are given only for firm matches.

V	D	J	DNA	CDR3
TRBV2	.	TRBJ1-6	TGTGCCAGCAAAACGAGCTCCTATAATTCACCCCTCCACTTT	CASKTSSYNSPLHF
TRBV7-9	TRBD1	TRBJ1-1	TGTGCCAGCAGCTTATCACAGGGGGCCACTGAAGCTTTCTTT	CASSLSQGATEAFF
TRBV6-5	TRBD2	TRBJ2-1	TGTGCCAGCAGCCTCCCAACCGGGACTAGGATTGAGCAGTTCTTC	CASSLPTGTRIEQFF
TRBV5-5	TRBD1	TRBJ2-3	TGTGCCAGCAGCAAGGGACAGGGGGCGCGTCGACCTGTTGCAGATACGCAGTATTTT	CASSKGQGARRPVADTQYF
TRBV4-1	.	TRBJ2-7	TGCGCCAGCAGCCAAGTTTCCACAGACCAAGCCTACGAGCAGTACTTC	CASSQVSTDQAYEQYF
TRBV5-6	TRBD1	TRBJ1-5	TGTGCCAGCAGCCATGGACAGGGGAATCAGCACCAGCATTTT	CASSHGQGNQHQHF
TRBV30	TRBD1	TRBJ1-6	TGTGCCTGGAGCACAGGGGCTTCACCCCTCCACTTT	CAWSTGASPLHF
TRBV13	TRBD1	TRBJ2-7	TGTGCCAGCAGCCCCCAGGGGACAGGGCTAACCTACGAGCAGTACTTC	CASSPQGTGLTYEQYF
TRBV5-4	.	TRBJ2-4	TGTGCCAGCAGCTTGGGCAGTCCAAAAGCCAAAAACATTCAGTACTTC	CASSLGSPKAKNIQYF
TRBV20-1	.	TRBJ2-5	TGCAGTGCTAGCAGGGGGACCCAGTACTTC	CSASRGTQYF
TRBV4-3	.	TRBJ2-2	TGCGCCAGCAGCCAAGTTTCAGGCACCGGGGAGCTGTTTTTT	CASSQVSGTGELFF
TRBV6-6	TRBD1	TRBJ1-2	TGTGCCAGCAGTCCCCAGGACAGGGGCGTTGGCTACACCTTC	CASSPQDRGVGYTF
TRBV5-1	.	TRBJ1-2	TGCGCCAGCAGCTTGGAGGCAGGGGCCCAATCCGGCTATGGCTACACCTTC	CASSLEAGAQSGYGYTF
TRBV5-6	.	TRBJ1-5	TGTGCCAGCAGCTCATATGAAGTGGGGGGTTATAGCAATCAGCCCCAGCATTTT	CASSSYEVGGYSNQPQHF
TRBV5-1	.	TRBJ1-1	TGCGCCAGTTTTAAAGGACAGAACACTGAAGCTTTCTTT	CASFKGQNTEAFF
TRBV10-3	.	TRBJ2-7	TGTGCCATCAGTGTAAGTACAGGGCCCTACGAGCAGTACTTC	CAISVSTGPYEQYF
TRBV19	TRBD1	TRBJ1-4	TGTGCCAGTAGTCCCTTAGGGGGCTACAATGAAAAACTGTTTTTT	CASSPLGGYNEKLFF
TRBV29-1	.	TRBJ1-1	TGCAGCGCCCCGCAGACAGGGAACACTGAAGCTTTCTTT	CSAPQTGNTEAFF
TRBV19	.	TRBJ1-2	TGTGCCAGTAGTAAGAGGCGTGTGGGCTATGGCTACACCTTC	CASSKRRVGYGYTF
TRBV27	.	TRBJ2-6	TGTGCCAGCAGTTTCCGCAGGGGCAATGGGGCCAACGTCCTGACTTTC	CASSFRRGNGANVLTF
TRBV25-1	TRBD2	TRBJ2-3	TGTGCCAGCAGCTGGGGAGGTGTGGGCGGGGGGGCCACAGATACGCAGTATTTT	CASSWGGVGGGATDTQYF
TRBV12-2	.	TRBJ2-5	TGTGCAAGTCGCTTAGGATGGGGCCCGGAGACCCAGTACTTC	CASRLGWGPETQYF
TRBV7-2	.	TRBJ1-5	TGTGCCAGCAGCTTAAAAGGGGGAAATCAGCCCCAGCATTTT	CASSLKGGNQPQHF
TRBV7-8	TRBD2	TRBJ2-1	TGTGCCAGCAGCTTATTATGGCCTAGCGGGAGGAATGAGCAGTTCTTC	CASSLLWPSGRNEQFF
TRBV14	TRBD1	TRBJ1-2	TGTGCCAGCAGCCAAGTGGGACAGTACTATGGCTACACCTTC	CASSQVGQYYGYTF
TRBV9	TRBD1	TRBJ1-1	TGTGCCAGCAGCCCAGGACAGGAGGGGGGCACTGAAGCTTTCTTT	CASSPGQEGGTEAFF
TRBV19	.	TRBJ1-2	TGTGCCAGTAGTATAGAGTACATTGAGGGGGACTACACCTTC	CASSIEYIEGDYTF
TRBV19	.	TRBJ1-3	TGTGCCAGTAGTATGACAGTCTCTGGAAACACCATATATTTT	CASSMTVSGNTIYF
TRBV28	TRBD1	TRBJ1-1	TGTGCCAGCAGGGCACAGGGGGGCAACACTGAAGCTTTCTTT	CASRAQGGNTEAFF
TRBV5-1	.	TRBJ2-5	TGCGCCAGCAGGTTGGAGGGGCAAGAGACCCAGTACTTC	CASRLEGQETQYF
TRBV4-3	TRBD2	TRBJ2-3	TGCGCCAGCAGCCAAGATTTGGCTAGCGGTACAGATACGCAGTATTTT	CASSQDLASGTDTQYF
TRBV18	TRBD1	TRBJ2-7	TGTGCCAGCTCTGTTTCGACAGGGGAATACGAGCAGTACTTC	CASSVSTGEYEQYF
TRBV27	TRBD2	TRBJ2-7	TGTGCCAGCAGCTTACTAGCGGGAGTGATGGAGCAGTACTTC	CASSLLAGVMEQYF
TRBV30	.	TRBJ1-1	TGTGCCTGGAAGTATCCGCCCCAGGAAGCTTTCTTT	CAWKYPPQEAFF
TRBV7-9	.	TRBJ1-2	TGTGCCAGAAGCTTTAAATATGGCTACACCTTC	CARSFKYGYTF
TRBV5-6	.	TRBJ2-1	TGTGCCAGCAATGGGGGGATGGCGGGGAAGAGGCAGTTCTTC	CASNGGMAGKRQFF
TRBV7-2	TRBD2	TRBJ2-7	TGTGCCAGCAGCTTAAAGCCACTAGCGGGGTCCTCCTACGAGCAGTACTTC	CASSLKPLAGSSYEQYF
TRBV15	TRBD1	TRBJ1-1	TGTGCCACCAGTCGTAGGACAGGGCCTGAAGCTTTCTTT	CATSRRTGPEAFF
TRBV2	.	TRBJ2-3	TGTGCCAGCACCGTGACAGGCCTTGGCACAGATACGCAGTATTTT	CASTVTGLGTDTQYF
TRBV19	TRBD1	TRBJ2-5	TGTGCCACCAGGGACAGGGGGCAGGAAGAGACCCAGTACTTC	CATRDRGQEETQYF
TRBV4-1	.	TRBJ2-1	TGCGCCAGCAGCCAAGTTGAGTACAATGAGCAGTTCTTC	CASSQVEYNEQFF
TRBV5-1	.	TRBJ1-1	TGCGCCAGCAGGGAGAATCGGGAGGACACTGAAGCTTTCTTT	CASRENREDTEAFF
TRBV19	.	TRBJ1-2	TGTGCCAGCGCTAGTACTAACTATGGCTACACCTTC	CASASTNYGYTF
TRBV19	.	TRBJ2-7	TGTGCCAGCCGTGAAGGAAATAGCTCGAGGGAGCAGTACTTC	CASREGNSSREQYF
TRBV6-5	TRBD2	TRBJ2-1	TGTGCCAGCAGACTACTAGCGGGATTATGGTTCTTC	CASRLLAGLWFF
TRBV13	.	TRBJ1-2	TGTGCCAGCAGCACGCGTCAGGGCTATGGCTACACCTTC	CASSTRQGYGYTF
TRBV5-1	TRBD1	TRBJ2-3	TGCGCCAGCAGCCCCGGACAGGGCCCCGGGACAGATACGCAGTATTTT	CASSPGQGPGTDTQYF
TRBV4-1	TRBD2	TRBJ2-2	TGCGCCAGCAGCCAAGCACGAGGACTAGCGGGGGGGCTGACCGGGGAGCTGTTTTTT	CASSQARGLAGGLTGELFF
TRBV19	.	TRBJ1-1	TGTGCCAGTAGTATAGGGCAGGGGTCGGCTGAAGCTTTCTTT	CASSIGQGSAEAFF
TRBV5-1	.	TRBJ1-1	TGCGCCAGCAGCTTGGTACTTAACACTGAAGCTTTCTTT	CASSLVLNTEAFF
TRBV5-1	.	TRBJ1-2	TGCGCCAGCAGCGCCGTACAGGTTAACTATGGCTACACCTTC	CASSAVQVNYGYTF
TRBV29-1	TRBD2	TRBJ2-1	TGCAGCGTTGGGGGACTAGCGGGAGCCTACAATGAGCAGTTCTTC	CSVGGLAGAYNEQFF
TRBV29-1	.	TRBJ1-3	TGCAGCGTTAGGACAGCCGGAAACACCATATATTTT	CSVRTAGNTIYF
TRBV7-9	.	TRBJ2-7	TGTGCCAGCAGCTTACATGAGACGGGGTACGAGCAGTACTTC	CASSLHETGYEQYF
TRBV11-1	.	TRBJ2-5	TGTGCCAGCAGCTCCGCGCGAGAAGGACAGAACAGGAACTTC	CASSSAREGQNRNF